This T cell receptor beta chain was retrieved from a study of shared clonotypes between healthy human individuals. V was trimmed by 1 base and J by 2 bases, leaving 15 bases between them. Per germline, CDR1 MNHEY and CDR2 SMNVEV (reference sequence). The CDR3 is made up of 16 amino acids. Only in-frame clones appear in the TCRdb table, and some are missing; sequencing was by immunoSEQ multiplex PCR. The sample includes 1,100,000 or so clones, about four fifths of them seen just once. The sequenced sample consisted of memory CD4+ T cells from PBMCs. Subset defined: CD45RA-negative fraction. The chain is built from TRBV27 and TRBJ2-7; D gene uncertain. This TCR came from a man aged 18 to 30 in good health. Some clones in this sample may be carry-over from other donors' samples. The CDR3 is CASSLFPKPSPYEQYF. The CDR3 region has the DNA TGTGCCAGCAGTTTATTTCCCAAGCCCAGTCCCTACGAGCAGTACTTC.